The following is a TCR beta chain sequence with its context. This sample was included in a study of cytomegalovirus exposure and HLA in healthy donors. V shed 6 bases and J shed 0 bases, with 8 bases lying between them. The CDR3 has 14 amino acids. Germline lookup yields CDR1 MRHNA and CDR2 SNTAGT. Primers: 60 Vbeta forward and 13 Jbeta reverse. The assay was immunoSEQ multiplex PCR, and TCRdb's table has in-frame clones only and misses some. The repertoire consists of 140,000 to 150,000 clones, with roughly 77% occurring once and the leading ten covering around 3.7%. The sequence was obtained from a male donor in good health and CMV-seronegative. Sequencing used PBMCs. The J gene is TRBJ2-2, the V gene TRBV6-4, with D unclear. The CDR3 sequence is CASSGLANTGELFF. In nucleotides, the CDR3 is TGTGCCAGCAGCGGCCTAGCGAACACCGGGGAGCTGTTTTTT.